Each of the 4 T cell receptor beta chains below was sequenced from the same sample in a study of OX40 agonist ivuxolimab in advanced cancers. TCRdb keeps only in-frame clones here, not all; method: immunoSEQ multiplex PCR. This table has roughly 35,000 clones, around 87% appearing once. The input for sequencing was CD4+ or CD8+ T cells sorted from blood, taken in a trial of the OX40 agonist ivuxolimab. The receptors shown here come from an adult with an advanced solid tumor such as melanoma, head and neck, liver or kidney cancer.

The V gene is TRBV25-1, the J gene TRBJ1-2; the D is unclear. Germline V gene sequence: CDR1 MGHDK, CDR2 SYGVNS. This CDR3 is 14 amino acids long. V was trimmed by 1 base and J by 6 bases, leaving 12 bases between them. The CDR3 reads CASSESSWANGYTF. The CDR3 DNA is TGTGCCAGCAGTGAATCCAGTTGGGCCAATGGCTACACCTTC.

The CDR3 loop is CASISLNYGYTF. The DNA for the CDR3 is TGTGCCAGCATAAGCCTCAACTATGGCTACACCTTC. This chain uses TRBV6-5 with TRBJ1-2, with D unresolved. The CDR3 sequence is 12 residues long. Trimming took 7 bases from V and 2 from J, leaving 8 bases between them. Germline V gene data show CDR1 as MNHEY and CDR2 as SVGAGI.

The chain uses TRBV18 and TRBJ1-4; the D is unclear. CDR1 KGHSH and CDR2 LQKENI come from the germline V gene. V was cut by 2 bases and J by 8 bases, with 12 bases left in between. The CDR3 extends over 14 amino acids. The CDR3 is CASSPRAREEKLFF. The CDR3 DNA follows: TGTGCCAGCTCACCAAGGGCGAGGGAGGAAAAACTGTTTTTT.

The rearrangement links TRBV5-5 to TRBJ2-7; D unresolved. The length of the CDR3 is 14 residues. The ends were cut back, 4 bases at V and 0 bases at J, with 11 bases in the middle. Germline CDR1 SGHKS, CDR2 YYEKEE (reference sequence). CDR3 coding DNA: TGTGCCAGCAGCCCTAGACTTGACTCCTACGAGCAGTACTTC. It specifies CASSPRLDSYEQYF.